These 10 T cell receptor beta chains came from one sample sequenced in a study of CD8 T cells in Susac syndrome. Random hexamers were used to reverse transcribe the RNA input (about 0.5 to 1 ug). TCRdb passed the immunoSEQ multiplex PCR reads through MiXCR, listing each CDR3 protein once. The sample lists about 52,000 distinct CDR3 sequences, 93% occurring once. Material for sequencing was CD8+ T cells from PBMCs. The receptors come from a human donor with multiple sclerosis.

The J gene is TRBJ2-1, the V gene TRBV7-9; D is undetermined. This CDR3 contains 11 residues. V shed 2 bases and J shed 10 bases, with 6 bases lying between them. Germline CDR1 is SEHNR and CDR2 is FQNEAQ (reference sequence). The CDR3 sequence is CASSLTREQFF. In nucleotides, the CDR3 is TGTGCCAGCAGCTTAACACGGGAGCAGTTCTTC.

This sequence joins TRBV10-3 and TRBJ2-1; 7 bases agree with TRBD1. This CDR3 has 16 residues. Germline V gene sequence: CDR1 ENHRY, CDR2 SYGVKD. After removal of 5 bases from V and 8 bases from J, the junction contained 15 bases not matched to a gene. The CDR3 nucleotides read TGTGCCATCAGTTTAGGGGGCCTGGGTACTGTCGATGAGCAGTTCTTC. As protein: CAISLGGLGTVDEQFF.

The genes are TRBV6-1 and TRBJ2-7; TRBD1 aligns across 9 bases. This CDR3 has 16 amino acids. Germline V CDR1 and CDR2: MNHNS, SASEGT. Trimming removed 4 bases from V and 3 bases from J; junction bases left unmatched: 10. The DNA of the CDR3 is TGTGCCAGCAGTGTTCCCTCCGGGACAGGGAACTACGAGCAGTACTTC. This sequence encodes CASSVPSGTGNYEQYF.

The rearrangement joins TRBV28 to TRBJ2-1, with 8 bases fitting TRBD1. CDR1 and CDR2 (germline): MDHEN, SYDVKM. The V and J ends lost 6 bases and 6 bases, in that order; junction bases with no gene match: 7. The CDR3 is made up of 14 amino acids. The CDR3 DNA sequence: TGTGCCAGCAGCCGACGGACAGGGCCCAATGAGCAGTTCTTC. Translating gives CASSRRTGPNEQFF. Combining the CDR3 with reference TRBV28 and TRBJ2-1 gives the whole variable domain DVKVTQSSRYLVKRTGEKVFLECVQDMDHENMFWYRQDPGLGLRLIYFSYDVKMKEKGDIPEGYSVSREKKERFSLILESASTNQTSMYLCASSRRTGPNEQFFGPGTRLTVL.

The chain recombines TRBV12-5 with TRBJ2-7; 13 positions match TRBD2. CDR3 length equals 18 residues. With 7 bases clipped from V and 0 bases from J, the junction kept 12 bases outside the gene matches. The germline CDR1 and CDR2 sequences are LGHNT and FRNRAP. CDR3 in DNA: TGTGCTAGTGCCCAAGGACCGGGACTAGCGGGGCGCTCCTACGAGCAGTACTTC. It yields the protein CASAQGPGLAGRSYEQYF.

The chain employs TRBV14 and TRBJ1-4; a possible D gene is TRBD1 (5 bases). The length of the CDR3 is 13 residues. With 4 bases removed from V and 7 bases from J, the gap between germline ends came to 10 bases. Germline V CDR1 and CDR2: SGHDN, FVKESK. The CDR3 reads CASSPRGGEKLFF. The CDR3 DNA reads TGTGCCAGCAGCCCCCGGGGCGGTGAAAAACTGTTTTTT. Complete variable domain (other parts from reference TRBV14 and TRBJ1-4): EAGVTQFPSHSVIEKGQTVTLRCDPISGHDNLYWYRRVMGKEIKFLLHFVKESKQDESGMPNNRFLAERTGGTYSTLKVQPAELEDSGVYFCASSPRGGEKLFFGSGTQLSVL.

J is TRBJ2-3 and V is TRBV6-4; D may correspond to TRBD1 or TRBD2 (5 bases each). Per germline, CDR1 MRHNA and CDR2 SNTAGT. The CDR3 length is 14 residues. The V end was cut by 6 bases, the J end by 0 bases, with 10 bases between. CDR3 in DNA: TGTGCCAGCAGCCGGGACGCCAGCACAGATACGCAGTATTTT. Translated: CASSRDASTDTQYF.

The chain carries TRBV27 and TRBJ2-1, with D perhaps matching TRBD1 or TRBD2 (5 bases each). Germline-derived CDR1 and CDR2 are MNHEY and SMNVEV (reference sequence). Trimming removed 4 bases from V and 7 bases from J, with 17 bases in between. The CDR3 spans 15 residues. The CDR3 region is CASSYGTRPANEQFF. In nucleotides, the CDR3 is TGTGCCAGCAGTTATGGGACCCGCCCCGCGAATGAGCAGTTCTTC.

The rearrangement joins TRBV7-9 to TRBJ2-7, with D perhaps matching TRBD1 (5 bases). From germline, CDR1 is SEHNR and CDR2 FQNEAQ (reference sequence). Trimming stripped 3 bases from V and 1 base from J, with 10 bases between. This CDR3 is 14 amino acids long. The CDR3 region is CASSFQGGSYEQYF. The CDR3 DNA sequence: TGTGCCAGCAGCTTCCAGGGTGGGTCCTACGAGCAGTACTTC.

This clonotype is a singleton in its sample. CDR3 protein: CASSLGLEAFF. The CDR3, as DNA: TGTGCCAGCAGCCTAGGCTTGGAAGCTTTCTTT. The chain is built from TRBV14 and TRBJ1-1; D not certain. The CDR3 has 11 residues. In germline, CDR1 is SGHDN, CDR2 FVKESK. V shed 4 bases and J shed 8 bases, with 8 bases lying between them.